What follows is one T cell receptor (beta chain) and its context. The sample comes from a study of response to subunit inactivated influenza vaccine. MiXCR was run by TCRdb on the RT-PCR reads, yielding one entry per CDR3 protein. The top ten hold around a tenth of the sample, which has about 650,000 distinct CDR3 sequences, more than 15% seen once. With V trimmed by 3 bases and J by 4 bases, 10 bases remained unmatched. Germline V lookup: CDR1 MDHEN, CDR2 SYDVKM. CDR3 size: 16 residues. The gene calls are TRBV28 and TRBJ1-1, with 8 bases aligning to TRBD1. The receptor was derived from a man aged 50-60 years who received an inactivated influenza vaccine. The input for sequencing was PBMCs from blood, taken 12 days after vaccination. The CDR3, as DNA: TGTGCCAGCAGTTTCCAGCAGGGGGCTTTGGCCACTGAAGCTTTCTTT. It specifies CASSFQQGALATEAFF.